This T cell receptor beta chain comes out of a study of T cell responses to AZD1222 COVID-19 vaccine. Study findings and constraints: Among AZD1222 vaccinees, only six were seropositive at baseline. CD4 TCRs linked to vaccination spanned spike, dominating at 160-218 and 743-854. The study reported that nearly half of spike-specific TCRs target unmutated variant regions.

This CDR3 spans 15 amino acids. With 7 bases removed from V and 3 bases from J, the gap between germline ends came to 17 bases. Germline V lookup: CDR1 SGHAT, CDR2 FQNNGV. A remark on this clone: Antigen unknown.

Some clones are missing from TCRdb's copy, which holds only in-frame ones; the method was immunoSEQ multiplex PCR. This sample has 120,000 or so clones, with 75% to 95% found just once. The origin of this receptor is an adult who received the MenACWY meningococcal vaccine as a control. The chain joins TRBV11-2 to TRBJ2-3; D call uncertain. Sequenced here: peripheral blood, sampled 28 days after the second dose of the MenACWY control vaccine. The CDR3 loop reads CASTMRLAETDTQYF. The CDR3 DNA sequence: TGTGCCAGCACCATGCGGTTGGCGGAAACAGATACGCAGTATTTT.